Following are 17 T cell receptor beta chains from one sample sequenced in a study of blood T cell repertoires in COVID-19. Sequenced by immunoSEQ multiplex PCR; TCRdb stores in-frame clones only, minus some. Here the sample spans around 250,000 clones, around 86% being singletons. Sample: PBMCs or T cells enriched from blood (not recorded which). These receptors were obtained from a man between 18 and 35 years old who had recovered from COVID-19.

Points on this clone: This sample includes further DNA sequences coding for the same CDR3. The chain has TRBV28 and TRBJ2-7, with a tentative D call TRBD1 (6 bases). Trimming stripped 4 bases from V and 3 bases from J, with 10 bases between. The germline V gene encodes CDR1 MDHEN and CDR2 SYDVKM. This CDR3 region has 13 residues. CDR3 amino acids: CASSSPDSYEQYF. CDR3 nucleotide sequence: TGTGCCAGCAGTTCCCCGGACAGCTACGAGCAGTACTTC.

The J gene is TRBJ1-5, the V gene TRBV5-8; D unclear. The CDR3 contains 14 residues. The V end lost 1 base, the J end lost 4 bases, and 9 bases lay between the germline ends. Germline V gene sequence: CDR1 SGHTS, CDR2 YDEGEE. The CDR3, as DNA: TGTGCCAGCAGCTTGACGTCTCGGAATCAGCCCCAGCATTTT. Translation: CASSLTSRNQPQHF.

The chain joins TRBV5-1 to TRBJ2-4, with D tentatively TRBD2 (5 bases). This CDR3 spans 17 amino acids. CDR1 SGHRS and CDR2 YFSETQ come from the germline V gene. The ends were cut back, 0 bases at V and 3 bases at J, with 16 bases in the middle. This CDR3 is CASSLEGVASDKNIQYF. CDR3 nucleotides: TGCGCCAGCAGCTTGGAGGGAGTGGCCTCAGACAAAAACATTCAGTACTTC.

This clone has only a few counts. The chain's CDR3 is CAISGTGKETQYF. The CDR3 bases are TGTGCCATCAGTGGGACAGGGAAAGAGACCCAGTACTTC. This rearrangement joins TRBV10-3 to TRBJ2-5; 8 bases match TRBD1. Germline V lookup: CDR1 ENHRY, CDR2 SYGVKD. This CDR3 contains 13 residues. Trimming at V came to 4 bases and at J to 3 bases, leaving 1 base not matched to a gene.

The V gene is TRBV4-2, the J gene TRBJ2-7; possibly TRBD2 for D (6 bases). CDR3 length equals 14 residues. CDR1 LGHNA and CDR2 YNFKEQ come from the germline V gene. V lost 3 bases, J lost 3 bases, and 12 bases lay in between. The CDR3 region is CASSHNRDFYEQYF. CDR3 DNA: TGTGCCAGCAGCCATAACCGGGACTTCTACGAGCAGTACTTC.

V is TRBV3-1 (or the pseudogene TRBV3-2) and J is TRBJ2-7, with 12 bases lining up with TRBD2. Trimming took 4 bases from V and 4 from J; bases not matched to a gene: 8. The CDR3 contains 16 residues. Germline-derived CDR1 and CDR2 are LGHDT and YNNKEL (reference sequence). Here the CDR3 DNA reads TGTGCCAGCAGCCCCGGACTAGCGGGACTTCAATACGAGCAGTACTTC. Translated, it gives CASSPGLAGLQYEQYF.

The rearrangement links TRBV4-1 to TRBJ2-2, with D maybe TRBD1 (5 bases). This CDR3 is 14 amino acids long. V was cut by 3 bases and J by 1 base, with 6 bases left in between. Germline V CDR1 and CDR2: MGHRA, YSYEKL. CDR3 DNA: TGCGCCAGCAGCCACGGACAGAACACCGGGGAGCTGTTTTTT. Translating gives CASSHGQNTGELFF.

The rearrangement joins TRBV28 to TRBJ2-3, with TRBD2 identical over 13 bases. Germline CDR1 and CDR2: MDHEN and SYDVKM. The V and J ends lost 5 bases and 2 bases, in that order; junction bases with no gene match: 7. The CDR3 consists of 17 residues. The DNA of the CDR3 is TGTGCCAGCAGTGGGGAGGGACTAGCGGGAACCACAGATACGCAGTATTTT. This encodes CASSGEGLAGTTDTQYF. Full variable domain (remainder filled in from reference TRBV28 and TRBJ2-3): DVKVTQSSRYLVKRTGEKVFLECVQDMDHENMFWYRQDPGLGLRLIYFSYDVKMKEKGDIPEGYSVSREKKERFSLILESASTNQTSMYLCASSGEGLAGTTDTQYFGPGTRLTVL.

J is TRBJ2-1 and V is TRBV5-1; 8 nucleotides align to TRBD1. This CDR3 spans 16 amino acids. The V gene end was trimmed by 0 bases and the J gene end by 4 bases; junction bases not matched to a gene: 6. Germline values: CDR1 SGHRS, CDR2 YFSETQ. CDR3 protein: CASSLVAGGAYNEQFF. The DNA of the CDR3 is TGCGCCAGCAGCTTGGTCGCAGGGGGCGCGTACAATGAGCAGTTCTTC.

V is TRBV19 and J is TRBJ1-5, with D unclear. The germline V gene encodes CDR1 LNHDA and CDR2 SQIVND (reference sequence). Trimming took 1 base from V and 3 from J, leaving 7 bases between them. The CDR3 length is 14 residues. The CDR3 is CASSIGHYNQPQHF. CDR3 in DNA: TGTGCCAGTAGTATAGGGCACTACAATCAGCCCCAGCATTTT. Full variable domain (missing parts from reference TRBV19 and TRBJ1-5): DGGITQSPKYLFRKEGQNVTLSCEQNLNHDAMYWYRQDPGQGLRLIYYSQIVNDFQKGDIAEGYSVSREKKESFPLTVTSAQKNPTAFYLCASSIGHYNQPQHFGDGTRLSIL.

This clone appeared a single time. This sequence joins TRBV6-1 and TRBJ2-7, with TRBD2 as a possible D gene (5 bases). The CDR3 sequence is 15 residues long. V was pared by 0 bases and J by 3 bases, with 12 bases between. Germline V gene lookup returns CDR1 MNHNS and CDR2 SASEGT. CDR3 nucleotides: TGTGCCAGCAGTGAAGCCCTTCCGGGGATCTACGAGCAGTACTTC. Amino acid sequence: CASSEALPGIYEQYF.

V is TRBV15 and J is TRBJ1-4; no clear D. CDR1 is LNHNV, CDR2 YYDKDF, per germline (reference sequence). CDR3 length: 13 amino acids. Trimming left V 4 bases short and J 7 bases short, with 10 bases between. The CDR3: CATSNSLPEKLFF. The CDR3 region has the DNA TGTGCCACCAGCAACAGTCTTCCTGAAAAACTGTTTTTT.

V gene TRBV27 combines with J gene TRBJ1-2, with 8 bases matching TRBD1. Germline CDR1 MNHEY, CDR2 SMNVEV (reference sequence). J was trimmed by 4 bases and V by 4 bases; bases with no gene match: 2. The length of the CDR3 is 13 residues. CDR3 amino acids: CASSSTGGYGYTF. CDR3 in DNA: TGTGCCAGCAGTTCTACAGGGGGCTATGGCTACACCTTC.

The chain combines TRBV7-9 with TRBJ2-1; 16 positions agree with TRBD2. Germline lookup yields CDR1 SEHNR and CDR2 FQNEAQ (reference sequence). CDR3 size: 17 residues. V shed 5 bases, J shed 6 bases, and the junction held 7 bases outside the gene matches. CDR3: CASSDGTSGGVFNEQFF. The CDR3 DNA reads TGTGCCAGCAGCGACGGGACTAGCGGGGGGGTTTTCAATGAGCAGTTCTTC.

J is TRBJ1-5 and V is TRBV6-6, with D maybe TRBD1 (6 bases). Germline CDR1 MNHNY, CDR2 SVGAGI (reference sequence). The length of the CDR3 is 14 residues. Trimming removed 5 bases from V and 7 bases from J, with 15 bases in between. The CDR3 reads CASSHDRIGQPQHF. For the CDR3, the DNA is TGTGCCAGCAGTCATGACAGGATAGGCCAGCCCCAGCATTTT.

The V gene is TRBV4-1, the J gene TRBJ2-5, with 9 bases matching TRBD2. V lost 0 bases to trimming and J lost 6 bases; unmatched junction nucleotides: 14. This CDR3 region has 18 residues. The V gene's germline CDR1 is MGHRA and CDR2 YSYEKL. The DNA for the CDR3 is TGCGCCAGCAGCCAAGAACCTTCGTGGGCGGGGGGGGCGAAGACCCAGTACTTC. This translates into CASSQEPSWAGGAKTQYF.

This chain uses TRBV10-3 with TRBJ1-2, with D tentatively TRBD1 (5 bases). Germline CDR1 and CDR2: ENHRY and SYGVKD. The length of the CDR3 is 14 residues. Deletions cut 11 bases from V and 4 bases from J, with 20 bases between. As DNA, the CDR3 is TGTGCCGTTCGAGGGGAGGCATCCGGCTATGGCTACACCTTC. It is translated as CAVRGEASGYGYTF.